These 5 T cell receptor beta chains originate from one sample sequenced in a study of monozygotic twins with inflammatory bowel disease. TCRdb re-called the 5' RACE reads and shows each CDR3 protein once, DNA omitted. In total, the table holds a few hundred thousand distinct CDR3 sequences. Sample: blood. These receptors originate from a human donor with ulcerative colitis or Crohn's disease, or a healthy co-twin of an affected twin (not recorded which).

The rearrangement uses TRBV20-1 and TRBJ2-3; without DNA, the TCRdb call of TRBD1 cannot be checked. CDR1 and CDR2 from the germline V gene are DFQATT and SNEGSKA (reference sequence). This CDR3 has 16 residues. This CDR3 is CSASGQGYGSTDTQYF.

The J gene is TRBJ2-2, the V gene TRBV5-1. The CDR3 runs to 13 residues. CDR1 and CDR2 from the germline V gene are SGHRS and YFSETQ. The CDR3 protein is CASSGRNTGELFF.

The gene calls are TRBV12-3 or TRBV12-4 and TRBJ1-5. This CDR3 has 16 amino acids. CDR3 protein: CASSLIGGDSNQPQHF.

The V and J genes are TRBV3-1 and TRBJ2-4. This CDR3 region has 14 residues. Germline V gene sequence: CDR1 LGHDT, CDR2 YNNKEL (reference sequence). CDR3 sequence reads: CASSQETGRNIQYF.

The chain employs TRBV7-6 and TRBJ2-7; TCRdb reports TRBD2, a call that lacks DNA to check it against. This CDR3 region has 14 residues. CDR1 is SGHVS and CDR2 is FNYEAQ in the germline V gene. CDR3 region: CASSLPLQGDEQYF. Combining the CDR3 with reference TRBV7-6 and TRBJ2-7 gives the whole variable domain GAGVSQSPRYKVTKRGQDVALRCDPISGHVSLYWYRQALGQGPEFLTYFNYEAQQDKSGLPNDRFSAERPEGSISTLTIQRTEQRDSAMYRCASSLPLQGDEQYFGPGTRLTVT.